Below are 25 T cell receptor beta chains sequenced from a single sample in a study of T-cell reconstitution after alpha-beta-depleted transplantation in children. Unique molecular identifiers were used in preparing the TCRbeta library. TCRdb called the PCR reads again in MiXCR, with one record for every CDR3 protein. This table has roughly 420,000 distinct CDR3 sequences, 15% to 20% appearing once. The source material was PBMCs, mostly from graft donor cells, sampled 360 days after TCRalphabeta/CD19-depleted stem cell transplant. These receptors were taken from a boy in the first two years of life who had a stem cell transplant for Wiskott-Aldrich syndrome, so the T cells may come from the graft donor.

The chain links TRBV12-3 or TRBV12-4 to TRBJ1-3; D not resolved. V was pared by 3 bases and J by 3 bases, with 12 bases between. The CDR3 is 15 residues long. CDR3 loop: CASSFGERLGNTIYF. In DNA, the CDR3 is TGTGCCAGCAGTTTTGGGGAAAGGCTTGGAAACACCATATATTTT.

This chain uses TRBV2 with TRBJ2-7; no definite D call. V shed 6 bases and J shed 3 bases, with 9 bases lying between them. The CDR3 sequence is 12 residues long. CDR1 is SNHLY and CDR2 is FYNNEI in the germline V gene. CDR3 sequence: CASRNRFYEQYF. The CDR3 bases are TGTGCCAGCAGAAATAGGTTCTACGAGCAGTACTTC.

The genes are TRBV7-6 and TRBJ2-4; 7 nucleotides align to TRBD2. Germline V lookup: CDR1 SGHVS, CDR2 FNYEAQ. With V trimmed by 5 bases and J by 6 bases, 10 bases remained unmatched. The CDR3 is 15 amino acids. CDR3 nucleotides: TGTGCCAGCAGCCAGCAGGGCGGGAGAGGAAACATTCAGTACTTC. It specifies CASSQQGGRGNIQYF.

The genes are TRBV7-9 and TRBJ2-7, with D uncertain. Trimming removed 6 bases from V and 2 bases from J, with 14 bases in between. This CDR3 is built from 14 residues. The germline gives CDR1 SEHNR, CDR2 FQNEAQ (reference sequence). The CDR3 sequence: CASRHDSPPYEQYF. The CDR3 DNA reads as TGTGCCAGCAGACACGACTCCCCCCCCTACGAGCAGTACTTC.

In its sample, this clonotype was seen a few times. The chain employs TRBV5-1 and TRBJ2-1; D unresolved. CDR1 is SGHRS and CDR2 is YFSETQ in the germline V gene. The CDR3 length is 15 residues. The V gene lost 0 bases and the J gene lost 0 bases, with 7 bases spanning the gap. The CDR3 loop is CASSLGGNSYNEQFF. In DNA, the CDR3 is TGCGCCAGCAGCTTGGGGGGTAACTCCTACAATGAGCAGTTCTTC.

J is TRBJ2-7 and V is TRBV5-6; D remains ambiguous. V dropped 4 bases and J dropped 3 bases, with 8 bases sitting between them. CDR1 is SGHDT and CDR2 is YYEEEE in the germline V gene. The CDR3 has 12 residues. CDR3 in amino acids: CASSARIYEQYF. CDR3 sequence (DNA): TGTGCCAGCAGCGCCAGAATCTACGAGCAGTACTTC.

This clonotype was seen a handful of times. The genes are TRBV6-5 and TRBJ1-3; 7 bases map to TRBD1. CDR3 size: 15 residues. Unmatched junction bases numbered 10, after V lost 4 bases and J lost 7 bases. Germline values: CDR1 MNHEY, CDR2 SVGAGI. CDR3 nucleotides: TGTGCCAGCAGTTTACTCGGAGCGACAGGGAACACCATATATTTT. Its protein product is CASSLLGATGNTIYF.

The V and J genes are TRBV5-1 and TRBJ2-3; D is tentatively TRBD1 or TRBD2 (5 bases each). The CDR3 is 15 amino acids. Germline V lookup: CDR1 SGHRS, CDR2 YFSETQ. V was cut by 4 bases and J by 3 bases, with 15 bases left in between. The CDR3 nucleotides read TGCGCCAGCAGCAACGGGGCTTCGGGTACAGATACGCAGTATTTT. Amino acids: CASSNGASGTDTQYF. The entire variable domain, with the rest obtained from reference TRBV5-1 and TRBJ2-3, is as follows: KAGVTQTPRYLIKTRGQQVTLSCSPISGHRSVSWYQQTPGQGLQFLFEYFSETQRNKGNFPGRFSGRQFSNSRSEMNVSTLELGDSALYLCASSNGASGTDTQYFGPGTRLTVL.

This chain joins TRBV12-3 or TRBV12-4 and TRBJ2-3, with TRBD2 as a possible D gene (6 bases). The CDR3 is 15 residues long. Trimming shortened V by 6 bases and J by 2 bases, and 15 bases separated the two germline ends. The DNA of the CDR3 is TGTGCCAGCAGGCGCGGTAGCGGATACACAGATACGCAGTATTTT. Its protein product is CASRRGSGYTDTQYF.

This chain joins TRBV12-3 or TRBV12-4 and TRBJ2-7; the match to TRBD2 covers 7 bases. V dropped 3 bases and J dropped 0; count of bases not matched to a gene: 5. CDR3 length equals 15 residues. CDR3 coding DNA: TGTGCCAGCAGTTTTCCCGGGAGGAGCTCCTACGAGCAGTACTTC. It specifies CASSFPGRSSYEQYF.

There are a few counts of this clonotype. The chain uses TRBV6-2 or TRBV6-3 and TRBJ2-5, with 10 positions matching TRBD1. The V gene end was trimmed by 6 bases and the J gene end by 2 bases; junction bases not matched to a gene: 18. CDR1 MNHEY and CDR2 SVGEGT come from the germline V gene. This CDR3 is built from 19 residues. The CDR3 here is CASSYPPGQGTHRQETQYF. For the CDR3, the DNA is TGTGCCAGCAGCTATCCCCCGGGACAGGGGACGCACAGGCAAGAGACCCAGTACTTC.

The chain recombines TRBV23-1 with TRBJ2-6; the D gene could be TRBD1 or TRBD2 (5 bases each). TRBV23-1 qualifies as an ORF whose function is uncertain. V was trimmed by 0 bases and J by 2 bases, leaving 5 bases between them. The CDR3 has 15 residues. The CDR3, as DNA: TGCGCCAGCAGTCAATCGGGGGCTGGGGCCAACGTCCTGACTTTC. This gives the protein CASSQSGAGANVLTF.

This clonotype has ten or more counts. The chain carries TRBV30 and TRBJ2-1, with TRBD2 matching over 8 bases. The germline V gene encodes CDR1 GTSNPN and CDR2 SVGIG (reference sequence). J was trimmed by 3 bases and V by 0 bases; bases with no gene match: 4. The CDR3 runs 15 residues. CDR3 in DNA: TGTGCCTGGAGTGTACAAAGCGGGGGCTACAATGAGCAGTTCTTC. Encoded protein: CAWSVQSGGYNEQFF.

The gene calls are TRBV20-1 and TRBJ2-6; D perhaps matches TRBD1 (6 bases). From germline, CDR1 is DFQATT and CDR2 SNEGSKA (reference sequence). This CDR3 contains 16 residues. The ends were cut back, 3 bases at V and 3 bases at J, with 15 bases in the middle. The CDR3 nucleotides read TGCAGTGCTAGCCAAACAGGGTTAGGTGGGGCCAACGTCCTGACTTTC. Translation gives CSASQTGLGGANVLTF.

This clonotype was observed a few times. The V call is TRBV27, the J call TRBJ1-2, with 7 bases matching TRBD1. V was pared by 4 bases and J by 3 bases, with 5 bases of the junction left unmatched. Germline assignment: CDR1 MNHEY and CDR2 SMNVEV (reference sequence). The CDR3 runs 14 residues. CDR3: CASSSRGLDYGYTF. CDR3 nucleotides: TGTGCCAGCAGTTCAAGGGGGCTTGACTATGGCTACACCTTC.

This clonotype was detected only a few times. V usage is TRBV6-5 and J usage is TRBJ2-5, with 10 bases that match TRBD1. The ends lost 5 bases at V and 7 bases at J; junction bases unmatched: 7. The CDR3 sequence is 14 residues long. CDR1 is MNHEY, CDR2 SVGAGI, per germline. The CDR3 nucleotides are TGTGCCAGCAGTACCTCGGACAGGGGGTTGACCCAGTACTTC. It translates to CASSTSDRGLTQYF.

This clonotype was counted a few times. V is TRBV7-9 and J is TRBJ2-2; 7 nucleotides agree with TRBD2. V shed 3 bases, J shed 0 bases, and the junction held 7 bases outside the gene matches. Germline V gene lookup returns CDR1 SEHNR and CDR2 FQNEAQ (reference sequence). The CDR3 is 17 residues long. In DNA, the CDR3 is TGTGCCAGCAGCTTCTGGAGGGGACTACCGAACACCGGGGAGCTGTTTTTT. As protein: CASSFWRGLPNTGELFF.

The chain carries TRBV6-5 and TRBJ2-4; D might be TRBD1 (5 bases). The ends were cut back, 2 bases at V and 3 bases at J, with 11 bases in the middle. CDR1 MNHEY and CDR2 SVGAGI come from the germline V gene. This CDR3 region has 15 residues. The CDR3 reads CASSYGRASKNIQYF. The CDR3 DNA reads as TGTGCCAGCAGTTACGGCAGGGCGAGCAAAAACATTCAGTACTTC.

V and J are TRBV5-1 and TRBJ2-3; D is undetermined. The V and J ends lost 1 base and 4 bases respectively, with 7 bases between them. CDR1 and CDR2 from the germline V gene are SGHRS and YFSETQ. The CDR3 length is 13 residues. DNA for the CDR3: TGCGCCAGCAGCTTGAGTATTCCAGATACGCAGTATTTT. It translates to CASSLSIPDTQYF.

This clonotype occurred a few times. V usage is TRBV12-3 or TRBV12-4 and J usage is TRBJ2-1; D perhaps matches TRBD1 (6 bases). CDR3 size: 13 residues. V lost 6 bases and J 5 bases, leaving 11 bases between the germline ends. The CDR3, as DNA: TGTGCCAGCAGGACAGGCCGGGACAATGAGCAGTTCTTC. It encodes CASRTGRDNEQFF.

This clonotype was recorded a few times. The chain has TRBV11-1 and TRBJ1-4, with D hard to call. Germline values: CDR1 SGHAT, CDR2 FQDESV (reference sequence). CDR3 length: 13 residues. V was trimmed by 1 base and J by 7 bases, leaving 7 bases between them. The CDR3 DNA follows: TGTGCCAGCAGCTTAGGTCAAGCTGAAAAACTGTTTTTT. It yields the protein CASSLGQAEKLFF.

This chain links TRBV27 with TRBJ1-2, with D unresolved. The germline V gene encodes CDR1 MNHEY and CDR2 SMNVEV (reference sequence). The CDR3 loop spans 16 amino acids. V lost 2 bases to trimming and J lost 2 bases, with 15 bases between them. The CDR3 region is CASSLKGAELNYGYTF. The CDR3 bases are TGTGCCAGCAGTTTAAAAGGCGCTGAGTTGAACTATGGCTACACCTTC.

The genes are TRBV20-1 and TRBJ2-3; D call uncertain. The CDR3 runs to 12 residues. The germline gives CDR1 DFQATT, CDR2 SNEGSKA (reference sequence). Trimming left V 6 bases short and J 5 bases short, with 12 bases between. CDR3: CSANRQRDTQYF. CDR3 in DNA: TGCAGTGCAAACCGTCAGAGAGATACGCAGTATTTT.

For the CDR3, the DNA is TGTGCCAGCAGTTTATTTATGATGAACACTGAAGCTTTCTTT. Its translation: CASSLFMMNTEAFF. V gene TRBV28 combines with J gene TRBJ1-1; D call uncertain. The V gene lost 1 base and the J gene lost 0 bases, with 6 bases spanning the gap. CDR3 size: 14 residues. The germline V gene has CDR1 MDHEN and CDR2 SYDVKM.

The J gene is TRBJ2-1, the V gene TRBV29-1, with TRBD2 matching over 12 bases. After removal of 4 bases from V and 4 bases from J, the junction contained 5 bases not matched to a gene. The CDR3 contains 15 residues. The germline V gene encodes CDR1 SQVTM and CDR2 ANQGSEA. CDR3 sequence (DNA): TGCAGCGTTGTGGCTAGCGGGGGGGATTACAATGAGCAGTTCTTC. Amino acid sequence: CSVVASGGDYNEQFF.